This passage covers 29 T cell receptor beta chains from one sample sequenced in a study of T cells expressing NK-cell markers. One entry per CDR3 protein, without DNA, is what TCRdb gives after re-calling the 5' RACE reads. This repertoire includes around 380,000 distinct CDR3 sequences. Sequencing was performed on blood T cells: a sorted CD56 or NKG2C T cell subset, CD4+ or CD8+ T cells, or bulk PBMC T cells (not recorded which). Receptors were obtained from a woman aged 50 to 60 in good health.

This chain uses TRBV12-3 or TRBV12-4 with TRBJ2-3; TCRdb outputs TRBD1, but without DNA this stays unchecked. The CDR3 sequence is 15 residues long. The CDR3 here is CASSLTAGTEDTQYF.

The chain uses TRBV14 and TRBJ2-2. CDR1 is SGHDN and CDR2 is FVKESK in the germline V gene. This CDR3 comprises 13 residues. CDR3 region: CASSPARTGELFF.

The CDR3 protein is CASSLSPGPSYEQYF. V and J are TRBV12-3 or TRBV12-4 and TRBJ2-7; lacking DNA, the TRBD1 call made by TCRdb goes unchecked. The CDR3 length is 15 residues.

This sequence joins TRBV27 and TRBJ2-7; TCRdb proposes TRBD1, but this gene call is untestable without DNA. This CDR3 is 19 amino acids long. Germline V gene data show CDR1 as MNHEY and CDR2 as SMNVEV (reference sequence). The CDR3 here is CASSSPSGQSGVFSYEQYF.

The genes are TRBV7-2 and TRBJ2-5; TCRdb names TRBD2, which stays unverified in the absence of DNA. This CDR3 comprises 13 residues. Germline V lookup: CDR1 SGHTA, CDR2 FQGNSA. CDR3 sequence: CASSQTGRETQYF.

V and J are TRBV29-1 and TRBJ1-2; TCRdb indicates TRBD1, and absent DNA this call remains unverified. CDR1 is SQVTM and CDR2 is ANQGSEA in the germline V gene. The CDR3 runs 15 residues. The CDR3: CSVDRGRETNYGYTF.

V usage is TRBV28 and J usage is TRBJ1-2. The CDR3 has 16 amino acids. CDR1 is MDHEN and CDR2 is SYDVKM in the germline V gene. CDR3 residues: CASIPRSRASNYGYTF.

V is TRBV5-6 and J is TRBJ2-6; TCRdb proposes TRBD2, but this gene call is untestable without DNA. The CDR3 is 18 amino acids. Germline CDR1 is SGHDT and CDR2 is YYEEEE. This CDR3 is CASSLVGRAASGANVLTF.

The V gene is TRBV6-1, the J gene TRBJ1-1; TCRdb's assignment of TRBD1 cannot be checked, as there is no DNA. This CDR3 is built from 12 residues. Germline values: CDR1 MNHNS, CDR2 SASEGT. The CDR3 spells CASSWDRVEAFF.

The chain uses TRBV29-1 and TRBJ2-1; the TCRdb call, TRBD2, lacks DNA for checking. CDR1 and CDR2 from the germline V gene are SQVTM and ANQGSEA. CDR3 length: 16 residues. The CDR3 sequence is CSVERRLAGPKNEQFF.

V and J are TRBV7-2 and TRBJ1-1. This CDR3 region has 15 residues. CDR1 SGHTA and CDR2 FQGNSA come from the germline V gene. CDR3 sequence: CASSLAAVSSREAFF. Full variable domain (missing parts from reference TRBV7-2 and TRBJ1-1): GAGVSQSPSNKVTEKGKDVELRCDPISGHTALYWYRQSLGQGLEFLIYFQGNSAPDKSGLPSDRFSAERTGGSVSTLTIQRTQQEDSAVYLCASSLAAVSSREAFFGQGTRLTVV.

The gene calls are TRBV6-1 and TRBJ1-4. CDR1 and CDR2 from the germline V gene are MNHNS and SASEGT. CDR3 length equals 13 residues. This CDR3 is CASAALRNEKLFF.

The V call is TRBV5-1, the J call TRBJ1-1. The CDR3 is 13 amino acids. CDR1 and CDR2 (germline): SGHRS, YFSETQ. CDR3 region: CASSPHPEVGAFF.

V usage is TRBV12-3 or TRBV12-4 and J usage is TRBJ1-1; with no DNA, the TCRdb D assignment of TRBD1 cannot be verified. CDR3 length equals 14 residues. The CDR3 is CASTVTGGNTEAFF.

The V gene is TRBV5-6, the J gene TRBJ2-7; there is no DNA to check the TCRdb D call of TRBD1. Germline CDR1 reads SGHDT; CDR2 reads YYEEEE. The CDR3 has 12 residues. CDR3 loop: CASSFLATGAYF.

The rearrangement joins TRBV20-1 to TRBJ2-5. This CDR3 spans 13 amino acids. Germline V gives CDR1 DFQATT, CDR2 SNEGSKA (reference sequence). The CDR3 loop is CSADTWGQETQYF.

The chain joins TRBV5-1 to TRBJ2-1; lacking DNA, the TRBD1 call made by TCRdb goes unchecked. This CDR3 is 17 amino acids long. CDR1 is SGHRS and CDR2 is YFSETQ in the germline V gene. The CDR3 region is CASKAALERNRDNEQFF.

The genes are TRBV20-1 and TRBJ2-7; TCRdb picks TRBD2, but there is no DNA to check that call. The germline V gene has CDR1 DFQATT and CDR2 SNEGSKA (reference sequence). CDR3 length: 14 amino acids. The CDR3 here is CSARALAVSYEQYF.

The chain is built from TRBV20-1 and TRBJ1-2; there is no DNA to check the TCRdb D call of TRBD1. The CDR3 totals 12 residues. The germline V gene has CDR1 DFQATT and CDR2 SNEGSKA (reference sequence). This chain's CDR3 is CSASSGGRGYTF.

This chain links TRBV5-1 with TRBJ2-2; TCRdb returns TRBD1, unconfirmable since there is no DNA. The V gene's germline CDR1 is SGHRS and CDR2 YFSETQ. The CDR3 runs to 15 residues. The CDR3 here is CASSLKTGAEGELFF.

The chain carries TRBV29-1 and TRBJ2-5; TCRdb's D call of TRBD1 is untestable without DNA. The length of the CDR3 is 14 residues. Germline assignment: CDR1 SQVTM and CDR2 ANQGSEA. CDR3 sequence: CSVSGGFGQETQYF.

This rearrangement joins TRBV12-3 or TRBV12-4 to TRBJ2-1. CDR3 size: 16 residues. CDR3 loop: CASSLTRKSSYNEQFF.

This sequence joins TRBV12-3 or TRBV12-4 and TRBJ2-1. This CDR3 spans 16 amino acids. The CDR3 protein is CASSLGSPSSYNEQFF.

The chain uses TRBV6-6 and TRBJ2-3; TCRdb names TRBD2, which stays unverified in the absence of DNA. The V gene's germline CDR1 is MNHNY and CDR2 SVGAGI (reference sequence). This CDR3 is built from 17 residues. The CDR3 spells CASSYSARSKTVGTQYF.

CDR3 in amino acids: CASSLGLQAWNIQYF. V gene TRBV7-2 combines with J gene TRBJ2-4; TCRdb picks TRBD1, but there is no DNA to check that call. Germline V gene lookup returns CDR1 SGHTA and CDR2 FQGNSA. This CDR3 spans 15 amino acids.

V usage is TRBV11-2 and J usage is TRBJ2-1. CDR1 SGHAT and CDR2 FQNNGV come from the germline V gene. The CDR3 sequence is 12 residues long. The CDR3 protein is CASSLDGSGGVF.

The chain links TRBV5-1 to TRBJ2-1; TCRdb names TRBD2, which stays unverified in the absence of DNA. CDR1 is SGHRS, CDR2 YFSETQ, per germline. This CDR3 comprises 18 residues. This chain's CDR3 is CASSLGRLAGNSYNEQFF.

V is TRBV5-1 and J is TRBJ2-7; TCRdb indicates TRBD1, and absent DNA this call remains unverified. From germline, CDR1 is SGHRS and CDR2 YFSETQ. The CDR3 totals 14 residues. The CDR3 reads CASSLGGRTGEQYF.

The chain links TRBV29-1 to TRBJ1-2. Germline V CDR1 and CDR2: SQVTM, ANQGSEA. CDR3 length: 14 residues. The CDR3 here is CSVAQRRGTYGYTF.